The 15 T cell receptor beta chains below all came from one sample that was sequenced in a study of cytomegalovirus exposure and HLA in healthy donors. The PCR had 60 Vbeta and 13 Jbeta primers. The protocol was immunoSEQ multiplex PCR, while the TCRdb copy is restricted to in-frame clones and leaves out a portion. The sample lists almost 200,000 clones; around 79% were seen once. Sequencing used PBMCs. All receptors derive from a male donor in good health and CMV-seropositive.

J is TRBJ1-1 and V is TRBV19; 7 nucleotides align to TRBD1. This CDR3 has 12 residues. Germline loops: CDR1 LNHDA, CDR2 SQIVND (reference sequence). After removal of 4 bases from V and 7 bases from J, the junction contained 3 bases not matched to a gene. The CDR3 nucleotides read TGTGCCAGTAGTAGGGGACAGCTTGAAGCTTTCTTT. Its protein is CASSRGQLEAFF.

The V and J genes are TRBV23-1 and TRBJ1-2; perhaps TRBD1 as D (6 bases). TRBV23-1 is treated as an ORF (open reading frame) with a function not yet certain. V lost 9 bases, J lost 11 bases, and 10 bases lay in between. This CDR3 comprises 9 residues. The CDR3 spells CARRTAYTF. CDR3 bases: TGCGCCAGACGGACAGCTTACACCTTC.

This clone has only a few counts. This chain links TRBV7-9 with TRBJ2-1; 7 nucleotides align to TRBD1. CDR1 is SEHNR, CDR2 FQNEAQ, per germline (reference sequence). V shed 5 bases and J 5 bases; nucleotides not matched to a gene: 9. This CDR3 is 15 amino acids long. The CDR3 here is CASSPGTAPNNEQFF. In DNA form, the CDR3 reads TGTGCCAGCAGCCCCGGGACAGCTCCTAACAATGAGCAGTTCTTC.

As to this clone: This CDR3 is also generated by other DNA sequences in the sample. This chain links TRBV20-1 with TRBJ2-7; D remains unclear. The V end was cut by 0 bases, the J end by 6 bases, with 6 bases between. Germline loops: CDR1 DFQATT, CDR2 SNEGSKA (reference sequence). The CDR3 length is 11 residues. This CDR3 is CSARDRGEQYF. The CDR3 DNA sequence: TGCAGTGCTAGAGATCGAGGCGAGCAGTACTTC.

The chain is built from TRBV6-1 and TRBJ2-5; D might be TRBD2 (5 bases). Germline values: CDR1 MNHNS, CDR2 SASEGT. The CDR3 contains 15 residues. Trimming took off 6 bases at V and 3 bases at J, with 17 bases between the two ends. The CDR3 loop is CASRGGGRQEETQYF. Here the CDR3 DNA reads TGTGCCAGCAGAGGAGGTGGCAGGCAAGAAGAGACCCAGTACTTC.

This sequence joins TRBV4-3 and TRBJ2-3; the match to TRBD2 covers 14 bases. CDR1 LGHNA and CDR2 YSLEER come from the germline V gene. V gave up 4 bases and J gave up 4 bases; unmatched junction bases: 13. CDR3 length: 19 residues. CDR3 DNA: TGCGCCAGCAGCCCCGGGACTAGCGGGAGCGGATGGGGCTCAGATACGCAGTATTTT. Protein product: CASSPGTSGSGWGSDTQYF.

The chain couples TRBV30 to TRBJ2-5; the D gene is possibly TRBD2 (6 bases). Germline CDR1 is GTSNPN and CDR2 is SVGIG (reference sequence). V lost 0 bases to trimming and J lost 5 bases, with 13 bases between them. The CDR3 totals 14 residues. This CDR3 is CAWSVGPGVETQYF. The CDR3 DNA follows: TGTGCCTGGAGTGTAGGTCCGGGGGTTGAGACCCAGTACTTC. The complete variable domain, with remaining parts taken from reference TRBV30 and TRBJ2-5, reads SQTIHQWPATLVQPVGSPLSLECTVEGTSNPNLYWYRQAAGRGLQLLFYSVGIGQISSEVPQNLSASRPQDRQFILSSKKLLLSDSGFYLCAWSVGPGVETQYFGPGTRLLVL.

CDR3 region: CASSEIEAARGEQFF. In DNA form, the CDR3 reads TGTGCCAGCAGTGAAATTGAGGCGGCGCGTGGTGAGCAGTTCTTC. The chain carries TRBV2 and TRBJ2-1; D not certain. The CDR3 has 15 amino acids. Trimming left V 2 bases short and J 9 bases short, with 17 bases between. Germline lookup yields CDR1 SNHLY and CDR2 FYNNEI.

The chain employs TRBV4-1 and TRBJ2-1; maybe TRBD2 (6 bases). Germline CDR1 reads MGHRA; CDR2 reads YSYEKL. The CDR3 covers 17 residues. V was trimmed by 4 bases and J by 7 bases, leaving 23 bases between them. The CDR3 coding sequence is TGCGCCAGCAGCCGAGAAGGGACTTATGAAACGGGGAATGAGCAGTTCTTC. It translates to CASSREGTYETGNEQFF.

The chain combines TRBV7-3 with TRBJ2-1, with a tentative D call TRBD2 (6 bases). Trimming removed 5 bases at V and 7 bases at J, with 15 bases between. Germline V gives CDR1 SGHTA, CDR2 FQGTGA. This CDR3 contains 14 residues. The CDR3 DNA reads as TGTGCCAGCAGCATACGCCGGGACTCTAATGAGCAGTTCTTC. It translates to CASSIRRDSNEQFF.

The rearrangement uses TRBV7-2 and TRBJ2-5; unclear D gene. Per germline, CDR1 SGHTA and CDR2 FQGNSA. The CDR3 runs to 13 residues. Trimming shortened V by 4 bases and J by 5 bases, and 11 bases separated the two germline ends. Here the CDR3 reads CASSSSLEETQYF. In DNA form, the CDR3 reads TGTGCCAGCAGCTCCTCCTTAGAGGAGACCCAGTACTTC.

J is TRBJ2-1 and V is TRBV9; 8 nucleotides align to TRBD1. This CDR3 is 16 amino acids long. J gave up 6 bases and V 4 bases, and 12 bases lay outside the gene matches. Germline V lookup: CDR1 SGDLS, CDR2 YYNGEE. CDR3 in amino acids: CASSRSGQGAPNEQFF. The CDR3, as DNA: TGTGCCAGCAGCCGATCCGGGCAGGGGGCTCCCAATGAGCAGTTCTTC. Drawing the rest from reference TRBV9 and TRBJ2-1, the complete variable domain is DSGVTQTPKHLITATGQRVTLRCSPRSGDLSVYWYQQSLDQGLQFLIQYYNGEERAKGNILERFSAQQFPDLHSELNLSSLELGDSALYFCASSRSGQGAPNEQFFGPGTRLTVL.

The chain couples TRBV6-5 to TRBJ1-2; 7 nucleotides align to TRBD1. Germline V CDR1 and CDR2: MNHEY, SVGAGI. Trimming at V came to 5 bases and at J to 6 bases, leaving 6 bases not matched to a gene. The CDR3 totals 13 residues. CDR3 nucleotides: TGTGCCAGCAGTCCACAGGGGAGTGATGGCTACACCTTC. This gives the protein CASSPQGSDGYTF.

V gene TRBV9 combines with J gene TRBJ2-3, with 8 bases that match TRBD2. Germline V CDR1 and CDR2: SGDLS, YYNGEE. The CDR3 is 17 residues long. The V gene end was trimmed by 0 bases and the J gene end by 5 bases; junction bases not matched to a gene: 11. The CDR3 DNA follows: TGTGCCAGCAGCGTAGATCCGGGACTAGGGATCGTAGATACGCAGTATTTT. Amino acid sequence: CASSVDPGLGIVDTQYF.

The V call is TRBV6-5, the J call TRBJ2-5; tentative D call: TRBD2 (6 bases). Trimming pared 10 bases from V and 5 bases from J, leaving 17 bases between. The CDR3 length is 13 residues. The germline CDR1 and CDR2 sequences are MNHEY and SVGAGI. The CDR3 coding sequence is TGTGCCACCTGGTCGTCGGGAGATGAGACCCAGTACTTC. This codes for CATWSSGDETQYF.